Presented here are 23 T cell receptor beta chains from one specimen sequenced in a study of blood T cell repertoires in COVID-19. Clones were read by immunoSEQ multiplex PCR, and TCRdb kept only the in-frame ones, dropping some. In the table there are about 260,000 clones, approximately 88% of which are singletons. The sequenced material came from peripheral blood. Receptors originate from a woman aged 70 to 79 with COVID-19, enrolled during active disease.

This clone is a singleton in its sample. This chain uses TRBV10-3 with TRBJ2-1; D not resolved. The CDR3 is 11 amino acids. The germline gives CDR1 ENHRY, CDR2 SYGVKD. Trimming left V 4 bases short and J 5 bases short, with 3 bases between. The CDR3 loop reads CAISVDNEQFF. The CDR3 region has the DNA TGTGCCATCAGTGTCGACAATGAGCAGTTCTTC.

A few counts support this clone. V gene TRBV7-9 combines with J gene TRBJ2-3, with a possible D match to TRBD1 (5 bases). This CDR3 region has 18 residues. Trimming took off 1 base at V and 2 bases at J, with 19 bases between the two ends. The germline V gene encodes CDR1 SEHNR and CDR2 FQNEAQ (reference sequence). DNA of the CDR3: TGTGCCAGCAGCTTAGGAAGACAGTCTCAGGCGGTCACAGATACGCAGTATTTT. Protein sequence: CASSLGRQSQAVTDTQYF.

The chain couples TRBV20-1 to TRBJ2-5, with D unresolved. V lost 3 bases and J lost 6, with 8 bases in between. The length of the CDR3 is 11 residues. Germline lookup yields CDR1 DFQATT and CDR2 SNEGSKA (reference sequence). CDR3 sequence reads: CSASRSQTQYF. The CDR3 DNA follows: TGCAGTGCTAGTAGGAGCCAGACCCAGTACTTC.

The V and J genes are TRBV2 and TRBJ1-5; 7 nucleotides align to TRBD1. The V gene end was trimmed by 7 bases and the J gene end by 2 bases; junction bases not matched to a gene: 11. Germline V gene lookup returns CDR1 SNHLY and CDR2 FYNNEI. The CDR3 is 16 amino acids. CDR3 coding DNA: TGTGCCAGCAAGGGGGCTGGGTGGGTCGGCAATCAGCCCCAGCATTTT. It translates to CASKGAGWVGNQPQHF.

The chain uses TRBV7-6 and TRBJ2-7, with 11 bases lining up with TRBD2. Germline assignment: CDR1 SGHVS and CDR2 FNYEAQ. The trim removed 2 bases at V and 6 bases at J, leaving 9 bases unmatched. This CDR3 is built from 16 residues. CDR3 sequence (DNA): TGTGCCAGCAGCTTAAGGGTACTAGCGGGAGAGGGCGAGCAGTACTTC. Translation gives CASSLRVLAGEGEQYF.

The chain uses TRBV30 and TRBJ2-1; TRBD2 matches at 14 bases. From germline, CDR1 is GTSNPN and CDR2 SVGIG (reference sequence). The CDR3 sequence is 15 residues long. With 4 bases clipped from V and 7 bases from J, the junction kept 6 bases outside the gene matches. The CDR3 coding sequence is TGTGCCTGGAACCCGGGACTAGCGGGAGAGAATGAGCAGTTCTTC. Translation: CAWNPGLAGENEQFF.

This chain's CDR3 is CASSLSGTSGNTGELFF. Written as DNA, the CDR3 is TGTGCCAGCAGCTTATCCGGGACTAGCGGGAACACCGGGGAGCTGTTTTTT. This chain links TRBV7-9 with TRBJ2-2; TRBD2 aligns across 11 bases. This CDR3 is built from 17 residues. V trimming: 2 bases; J trimming: 1 base; junction bases outside the gene matches: 3. Germline loops: CDR1 SEHNR, CDR2 FQNEAQ (reference sequence).

The chain couples TRBV5-1 to TRBJ1-5, with 9 bases matching TRBD1. The CDR3 totals 14 residues. Germline V gives CDR1 SGHRS, CDR2 YFSETQ. Trimming removed 5 bases from V and 6 bases from J; junction bases left unmatched: 6. The CDR3 nucleotides are TGCGCCAGCAGTTTACAGGGGGCCGGTCAGCCCCAGCATTTT. Amino acid sequence: CASSLQGAGQPQHF.

This clone was found a few times. The V call is TRBV28, the J call TRBJ2-1, with TRBD2 identical over 9 bases. CDR1 is MDHEN, CDR2 SYDVKM, per germline. There are 14 residues in the CDR3. V trimming: 7 bases; J trimming: 3 bases; junction bases outside the gene matches: 4. For the CDR3, the DNA is TGTGCCAGCATCCTGACTAGCGGCTACAATGAGCAGTTCTTC. Translation gives CASILTSGYNEQFF.

The gene calls are TRBV4-2 and TRBJ2-1; 15 bases are shared with TRBD2. The CDR3 contains 17 residues. Per germline, CDR1 LGHNA and CDR2 YNFKEQ. V lost 6 bases to trimming and J lost 4 bases; unmatched junction nucleotides: 7. The CDR3 reads CASRPTGTSGGYNEQFF. The CDR3 bases are TGTGCCAGCAGGCCGACAGGGACTAGCGGGGGGTACAATGAGCAGTTCTTC.

The chain combines TRBV5-4 with TRBJ1-2, with D uncertain. Germline CDR1 is SGHNT and CDR2 is YYREEE (reference sequence). V was clipped by 4 bases and J by 3 bases, with 16 bases between them. The length of the CDR3 is 15 residues. In nucleotides, the CDR3 is TGTGCCAGCAGCCCTGGATCGGGCGGGGACTATGGCTACACCTTC. It encodes CASSPGSGGDYGYTF.

V is TRBV13 and J is TRBJ1-4; 7 bases align to TRBD1. Germline CDR1 PRHDT, CDR2 FYEKMQ (reference sequence). The length of the CDR3 is 16 residues. J gave up 0 bases and V 2 bases, and 3 bases lay outside the gene matches. The CDR3 DNA sequence: TGTGCCAGCAGCTTAATGACAGGGTCAACTAATGAAAAACTGTTTTTT. This codes for CASSLMTGSTNEKLFF.

The CDR3 protein is CAWAPFDTIYF. Written as DNA, the CDR3 is TGTGCCTGGGCCCCCTTCGACACCATATATTTT. This chain joins TRBV30 and TRBJ1-3, with D uncertain. The CDR3 has 11 residues. V was cut by 5 bases and J by 8 bases, with 10 bases left in between. The germline V gene encodes CDR1 GTSNPN and CDR2 SVGIG (reference sequence).

This chain joins TRBV19 and TRBJ1-5; 8 bases fit TRBD1. V shed 7 bases and J 4 bases; nucleotides not matched to a gene: 12. The CDR3 extends over 16 amino acids. Germline V gene lookup returns CDR1 LNHDA and CDR2 SQIVND (reference sequence). CDR3 DNA: TGTGCCAGTACTCGGACAGGGAGGAAAGGAAATCAGCCCCAGCATTTT. It encodes CASTRTGRKGNQPQHF.

This clone was detected once. Distinct nucleotide sequences in the sample also encode this CDR3. J is TRBJ1-1 and V is TRBV6-5, with TRBD1 identical over 9 bases. The CDR3 sequence is 13 residues long. CDR1 is MNHEY and CDR2 is SVGAGI in the germline V gene. V lost 9 bases, J lost 0 bases, and 2 bases stayed unmatched. The CDR3 loop reads CASRQGVNTEAFF. Here the CDR3 DNA reads TGTGCCAGTAGACAGGGGGTGAACACTGAAGCTTTCTTT.

This clone was recorded a few times. The chain couples TRBV30 to TRBJ1-2, with D perhaps matching TRBD1 (5 bases). V was shortened by 2 bases and J by 2 bases, with 12 bases between the two germline ends. The germline CDR1 and CDR2 sequences are GTSNPN and SVGIG (reference sequence). The CDR3 runs 14 residues. This chain's CDR3 is CAWSLGPQNYGYTF. The DNA of the CDR3 is TGTGCCTGGAGTCTGGGGCCCCAAAACTATGGCTACACCTTC.

The V call is TRBV5-1, the J call TRBJ2-1, with D hard to call. V gave up 5 bases and J gave up 4 bases, with 16 bases separating them. The CDR3 consists of 15 residues. Germline CDR1 and CDR2: SGHRS and YFSETQ. The CDR3 bases are TGCGCCAGCAGATATCTAGTTACCCATTACAATGAGCAGTTCTTC. It specifies CASRYLVTHYNEQFF.

The gene calls are TRBV4-2 and TRBJ2-3; D might be TRBD2 (6 bases). V lost 0 bases and J 8 bases, leaving 15 bases between the germline ends. Per the germline V gene, CDR1 is LGHNA and CDR2 is YNFKEQ. The CDR3 consists of 15 residues. DNA of the CDR3: TGTGCCAGCAGCCAAGAGGGGGGTCAGAAGGGTACGCAGTATTTT. Translated, it gives CASSQEGGQKGTQYF.

The rearrangement links TRBV21-1 to TRBJ2-5; the table's D call of TRBD1 was not tested on the DNA. TRBV21-1 is noted as a pseudogene. This CDR3 is built from 16 residues. DNA of the CDR3: TGTGCCAGCAGCAAAGAAAGGGGTACGGCCCAAGAGACCCAGTACTTC. It specifies CASSKERGTAQETQYF.

This sequence joins TRBV6-5 and TRBJ1-2; 7 nucleotides align to TRBD1. The V segment lost 6 bases and the J segment 3 bases; nucleotides outside the gene matches: 4. The CDR3 sequence is 13 residues long. Germline V lookup: CDR1 MNHEY, CDR2 SVGAGI. The CDR3 bases are TGTGCCAGCAGACGGGACAGACACTATGGCTACACCTTC. Translation: CASRRDRHYGYTF.

This sequence joins TRBV3-1 (or the pseudogene TRBV3-2) and TRBJ2-1; weak D call: TRBD1 (6 bases). Deletions cut 4 bases from V and 0 bases from J, with 13 bases between. Germline V CDR1 and CDR2: LGHDT, YNNKEL (reference sequence). The CDR3 has 16 residues. The CDR3 nucleotides read TGTGCCAGCAGCCGAAATACAGGGAGCTCCTACAATGAGCAGTTCTTC. Translation gives CASSRNTGSSYNEQFF.

The chain uses TRBV5-4 and TRBJ1-4; 8 nucleotides align to TRBD1. Germline assignment: CDR1 SGHNT and CDR2 YYREEE (reference sequence). After removal of 2 bases from V and 3 bases from J, the junction contained 6 bases not matched to a gene. This CDR3 has 16 residues. This CDR3 reads CASSLKQGAANEKLFF. The CDR3 coding sequence is TGTGCCAGCAGCTTAAAGCAGGGGGCAGCTAATGAAAAACTGTTTTTT.

J is TRBJ1-6 and V is TRBV5-1, with D possibly matching TRBD1 (5 bases). Trimming stripped 0 bases from V and 4 bases from J, with 8 bases between. The CDR3 length is 15 residues. The germline gives CDR1 SGHRS, CDR2 YFSETQ. This CDR3 is CASSLGGDYNSPLHF. The CDR3 DNA sequence: TGCGCCAGCAGCTTGGGGGGGGATTATAATTCACCCCTCCACTTT.